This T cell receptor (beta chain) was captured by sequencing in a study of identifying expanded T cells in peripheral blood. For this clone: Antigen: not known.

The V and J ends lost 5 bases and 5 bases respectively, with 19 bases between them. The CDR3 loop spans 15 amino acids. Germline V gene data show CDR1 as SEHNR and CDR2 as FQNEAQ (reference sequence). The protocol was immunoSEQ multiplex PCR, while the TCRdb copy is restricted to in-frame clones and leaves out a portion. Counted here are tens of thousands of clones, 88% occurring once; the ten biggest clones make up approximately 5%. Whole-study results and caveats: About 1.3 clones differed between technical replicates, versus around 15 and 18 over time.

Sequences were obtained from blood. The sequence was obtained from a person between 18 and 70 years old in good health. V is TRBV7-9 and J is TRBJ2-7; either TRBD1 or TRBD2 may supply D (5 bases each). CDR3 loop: CASSVPQGTVDEQYF. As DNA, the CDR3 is TGTGCCAGCAGCGTACCTCAAGGGACCGTGGACGAGCAGTACTTC.